Here is one T cell receptor beta chain with its context. TCRdb processed the RT-PCR reads anew with MiXCR; each CDR3 protein has one entry. The sample shows more than 550,000 distinct CDR3 sequences, about 11% of them seen only once. This entry is derived from a study of response to subunit inactivated influenza vaccine. The sample also formed part of further work on T cells expressing NK-cell markers. That study reports: A 5'RACE template switching approach incorporating UMIs was used to make TCR beta cDNA. Sorted CD3+CD56-NKG2C+, CD3+CD56+NKG2C- and CD3+CD56+NKG2C+ T cells were the source of the TCR beta repertoires. Eight donors were sequenced, of whom seven were HCMV-seropositive, while the remaining one was HCMV-seronegative. Several of the experiments relied on an anti-gamma-delta TCR antibody so that only alpha-beta TCR T cells were sorted.

Specimen: PBMCs from blood, collected on the day of vaccination. The source of this sequence is a man aged 50 to 60 who received an inactivated influenza vaccine.

The CDR3 sequence is CASTGSWTNYNEQFF. The CDR3 region has the DNA TGTGCCAGCACCGGGTCGTGGACGAACTACAATGAGCAGTTCTTC. The rearrangement links TRBV28 to TRBJ2-1; no definite D call. Germline-derived CDR1 and CDR2 are MDHEN and SYDVKM. The CDR3 totals 15 residues. Trimming stripped 7 bases from V and 3 bases from J, with 16 bases between.